The rows below give T cell receptor beta chains drawn from one sample of a study of blood T cell repertoires in COVID-19. Some clones are missing from TCRdb's copy, which holds only in-frame ones; the method was immunoSEQ multiplex PCR. The sample consists of about 190,000 clones, nearly 90% of them appearing once. Specimen: peripheral blood. The receptors derive from a man aged 50-59 years with acute or convalescent COVID-19. CDR3s include the opening cysteine and the closing phenylalanine or tryptophan. The D gene is left open where the match is weak. Clone size appears in some rows only: once, few, many, or a class for an expanded clone.

abundance,d_gene,j_gene,v_gene,CDR3aa,CDR3nt
.,TRBD1,TRBJ1-5,TRBV5-8,CASSFWTGSNQPQHF,TGTGCCAGCAGCTTCTGGACAGGGAGCAATCAGCCCCAGCATTTT
.,.,TRBJ2-5,TRBV4-1,CASSQGGGAGGETQYF,TGCGCCAGCAGCCAAGGTGGAGGGGCCGGGGGAGAGACCCAGTACTTC
.,.,TRBJ2-1,TRBV7-3,CASSLVAGPYNEQFF,TGTGCCAGCAGCTTAGTGGCAGGGCCGTACAATGAGCAGTTCTTC
.,TRBD1,TRBJ2-1,TRBV4-1,CASSQDEKQDRVIDEQFF,TGCGCCAGCAGCCAAGATGAAAAGCAGGACAGGGTTATCGATGAGCAGTTCTTC
few,TRBD2,TRBJ2-2,TRBV30,CAWSGLAGVSGELFF,TGTGCCTGGAGTGGACTAGCGGGAGTATCCGGGGAGCTGTTTTTT
.,.,TRBJ2-2,TRBV14,CASSQTFGTSFGTGELFF,TGTGCCAGCAGCCAAACCTTCGGCACTAGTTTTGGCACCGGGGAGCTGTTTTTT
.,.,TRBJ1-1,TRBV5-8,CASNLWGVGDTEAFF,TGTGCCAGCAACTTATGGGGGGTTGGGGACACTGAAGCTTTCTTT
.,.,TRBJ1-4,TRBV28,CASSLLRGYNEKLFF,TGTGCCAGCAGTTTGCTAAGGGGATATAATGAAAAACTGTTTTTT
.,.,TRBJ1-2,TRBV6-6,CASSPPGFDGYTF,TGTGCCAGCAGTCCTCCGGGGTTCGATGGCTACACCTTC
once,TRBD2,TRBJ2-1,TRBV7-3,CASSFGLAGTSSYNEQFF,TGTGCCAGCAGCTTTGGGCTAGCGGGGACCTCATCCTACAATGAGCAGTTCTTC
.,TRBD1,TRBJ2-7,TRBV18,CASSLGQGAYEQYF,TGTGCCAGCTCACTCGGACAGGGGGCCTACGAGCAGTACTTC
once,TRBD1,TRBJ1-2,TRBV6-5,CASSYATGSGGYTF,TGTGCCAGCAGTTACGCGACAGGGTCGGGCGGCTACACCTTC
.,.,TRBJ2-1,TRBV21-1,CASSKVTRGRTYNEQFF,TGTGCCAGCAGCAAAGTGACGCGGGGGCGAACCTACAATGAGCAGTTCTTC
.,.,TRBJ1-2,TRBV19,CASSRGDYGYTF,TGTGCCAGTAGTAGGGGGGACTATGGCTACACCTTC
.,TRBD1,TRBJ2-2,TRBV28,CASRTGQVDGELFF,TGTGCCAGCAGGACGGGACAGGTTGACGGGGAGCTGTTTTTT
.,.,TRBJ1-1,TRBV6-5,CASSYSRGGPTEAFF,TGTGCCAGCAGTTACTCGAGAGGGGGTCCGACTGAAGCTTTCTTT
.,TRBD1,TRBJ1-2,TRBV29-1,CSVEIQGEGGYTF,TGCAGCGTTGAAATACAGGGGGAAGGTGGCTACACCTTC
.,.,TRBJ2-1,TRBV27,CASKNRDSGTYNEQFF,TGTGCCAGCAAAAATCGGGACTCTGGGACCTACAATGAGCAGTTCTTC
.,TRBD1,TRBJ1-1,TRBV29-1,CSADKGQGGTEAFF,TGCAGCGCAGACAAAGGACAGGGTGGCACTGAAGCTTTCTTT
.,.,TRBJ2-7,TRBV5-1,CASSFRDYEQYF,TGCGCCAGCAGCTTTAGAGACTACGAGCAGTACTTC
.,.,TRBJ1-3,TRBV7-3,CASSLRPVIAIYF,TGTGCCAGCAGCTTAAGGCCCGTTATCGCCATATATTTT
once,TRBD1,TRBJ2-4,TRBV28,CASSLGQGNIQYF,TGTGCCAGCAGTTTAGGACAGGGCAACATTCAGTACTTC
.,.,TRBJ2-2,TRBV19,CASSILGQFTGELFF,TGTGCCAGTAGTATATTGGGGCAGTTCACCGGGGAGCTGTTTTTT
.,.,TRBJ2-7,TRBV18,CASSPGGSYEQYF,TGTGCCAGCTCACCGGGGGGCTCCTACGAGCAGTACTTC
.,TRBD1,TRBJ1-2,TRBV11-2,CASSLSRGQHGYTF,TGTGCCAGCAGCTTATCAAGGGGGCAGCATGGCTACACCTTC
.,.,TRBJ2-7,TRBV18,CASSPSRGSYEQYF,TGTGCCAGCTCACCGAGTCGGGGCTCCTACGAGCAGTACTTC
.,TRBD1,TRBJ2-1,TRBV4-1,CASNPGTGGPNEQFF,TGCGCCAGCAATCCCGGGACAGGGGGCCCCAATGAGCAGTTCTTC
.,TRBD1,TRBJ1-2,TRBV19,CASTPGQGYGYTF,TGTGCCAGTACCCCCGGACAGGGTTATGGCTACACCTTC
.,.,TRBJ2-7,TRBV7-2,CASSLQDSRLYEQYF,TGTGCCAGCAGCCTACAGGATAGCAGACTCTACGAGCAGTACTTC
.,.,TRBJ2-7,TRBV19,CASSIGDLTYEQYF,TGTGCCAGTAGTATTGGTGATCTAACCTACGAGCAGTACTTC
.,.,TRBJ2-2,TRBV19,CASRTSATGELFF,TGTGCCAGTAGGACTAGTGCCACCGGGGAGCTGTTTTTT
.,TRBD2,TRBJ2-3,TRBV7-2,CASSLPLTSGRAGDTQYF,TGTGCCAGCAGCTTACCCTTGACTAGCGGGAGGGCGGGGGATACGCAGTATTTT
.,TRBD2,TRBJ2-7,TRBV19,CASSRGGTSGSPLEQYF,TGTGCCAGTAGTAGAGGGGGGACTAGCGGGAGTCCTCTCGAGCAGTACTTC
.,.,TRBJ2-1,TRBV7-9,CASSSRGGGLSYNEQFF,TGTGCCAGCAGCTCCCGTGGGGGAGGTTTATCCTACAATGAGCAGTTCTTC
.,TRBD1,TRBJ2-1,TRBV5-5,CASSSDRASYNEQFF,TGTGCCAGCAGCTCTGACAGGGCTTCCTACAATGAGCAGTTCTTC
once,TRBD2,TRBJ2-3,TRBV7-2,CASSWTVAGNTDTQYF,TGTGCCAGCAGCTGGACCGTAGCGGGGAACACAGATACGCAGTATTTT
few,.,TRBJ1-1,TRBV2,CASSFRGSTEAFF,TGTGCCAGCAGCTTCAGGGGCAGCACTGAAGCTTTCTTT
.,TRBD1,TRBJ2-1,TRBV5-1,CASSLAWGTGTSYNEQFF,TGCGCCAGCAGCTTGGCCTGGGGGACAGGGACGTCCTACAATGAGCAGTTCTTC
.,.,TRBJ2-5,TRBV18,CASSPATSYGVQYF,TGTGCCAGCTCACCGGCGACCTCCTACGGGGTCCAGTACTTC
.,TRBD1,TRBJ1-3,TRBV4-3,CASSQDWTGGPGNTIYF,TGCGCCAGCAGCCAAGACTGGACAGGGGGCCCTGGAAACACCATATATTTT
.,.,TRBJ1-1,TRBV4-2,CASSQRQGGTEAFF,TGTGCCAGCAGCCAGCGGCAGGGTGGGACTGAAGCTTTCTTT
once,TRBD1,TRBJ1-4,TRBV28,CASSLSLGQGEKLFF,TGTGCCAGCAGTTTATCCCTCGGACAGGGGGAAAAACTGTTTTTT
.,TRBD2,TRBJ2-1,TRBV19,CASSITASGRNEQFF,TGTGCCAGTAGTATTACGGCTAGCGGGAGAAATGAGCAGTTCTTC
.,.,TRBJ1-6,TRBV7-2,CASSPGQGGDGHLHF,TGTGCCAGCAGCCCAGGGCAGGGTGGGGATGGACACCTCCACTTT
.,TRBD1,TRBJ1-1,TRBV7-2,CASSWWDRGTEAFF,TGTGCCAGCAGCTGGTGGGACAGGGGCACTGAAGCTTTCTTT
.,.,TRBJ1-5,TRBV6-4,CASSGSRVGNQPQHF,TGTGCCAGCAGTGGGTCCAGGGTGGGCAATCAGCCCCAGCATTTT
.,TRBD2,TRBJ2-1,TRBV2,CASSEPLNWGGYNEQFF,TGTGCCAGCAGTGAACCTCTCAATTGGGGAGGGTACAATGAGCAGTTCTTC
.,.,TRBJ1-2,TRBV5-4,CASSLSVNYGYTF,TGTGCCAGCAGCTTATCAGTTAACTATGGCTACACCTTC
.,.,TRBJ2-5,TRBV10-3,CATGYEETQYF,TGTGCCACCGGTTATGAGGAGACCCAGTACTTC
once,.,TRBJ1-3,TRBV5-1,CASSLGAGASGNTIYF,TGCGCCAGCAGCTTGGGGGCAGGGGCCTCTGGAAACACCATATATTTT
.,.,TRBJ1-1,TRBV10-3,CAISVSGGGAEAFF,TGTGCCATCAGTGTGTCCGGCGGAGGGGCTGAAGCTTTCTTT
.,TRBD2,TRBJ2-3,TRBV6-5,CASTGGNSDTQYF,TGTGCCAGCACGGGGGGGAACTCAGATACGCAGTATTTT
.,TRBD2,TRBJ2-1,TRBV18,CASSAPGLAGIGEQFF,TGTGCCAGCTCAGCTCCGGGACTAGCGGGAATTGGCGAGCAGTTCTTC
.,.,TRBJ2-4,TRBV5-5,CASSLAGQGNIQYF,TGTGCCAGCAGCTTGGCAGGCCAGGGAAACATTCAGTACTTC
.,TRBD2,TRBJ2-1,TRBV28,CASSLYTSGRPEQFF,TGTGCCAGCAGTTTATATACTAGCGGGAGGCCTGAGCAGTTCTTC
.,TRBD2,TRBJ2-3,TRBV7-2,CASSKAGGGDTQYF,TGTGCCAGCAGCAAAGCGGGAGGGGGAGATACGCAGTATTTT
.,TRBD2,TRBJ2-5,TRBV9,CASSVGLAGAQETQYF,TGTGCCAGCAGCGTAGGGCTAGCGGGAGCCCAGGAGACCCAGTACTTC
.,TRBD1,TRBJ1-6,TRBV28,CASSPSPGDRTGGNSPLHF,TGTGCCAGCAGTCCCTCACCCGGGGACCGGACAGGGGGTAATTCACCCCTCCACTTT
.,TRBD1,TRBJ2-5,TRBV5-4,CASSLGTDLLQETQYF,TGTGCCAGCAGCCTCGGGACAGATTTATTGCAAGAGACCCAGTACTTC